The 31 T cell receptor beta chains given below trace back to one sample, sequenced in a study of read filtering for tumor transcriptome and immune sequencing. The library was built from 400 ng RNA with molecular barcoded adaptors for alpha/delta and beta/gamma chains. Via MiXCR, TCRdb re-called the reads, giving one row per CDR3 protein. The table shows fewer than 150,000 distinct CDR3 sequences, with approximately 13% occurring only once. Sequencing used a population of CD138-negative cells sorted from bone marrow. Source of these receptors: a donor at least 40 years old with multiple myeloma.

Ten or more counts support this clonotype. The gene calls are TRBV28 and TRBJ2-1; 7 nucleotides match TRBD1. Germline lookup yields CDR1 MDHEN and CDR2 SYDVKM. V shed 8 bases and J 9 bases; nucleotides not matched to a gene: 7. The CDR3 extends over 12 amino acids. The CDR3 DNA reads as TGTGCCAGCCGTGGACAGGATGCTGAGCAGTTCTTC. This translates into CASRGQDAEQFF.

The table lists this clonotype with many counts. The chain uses TRBV5-1 and TRBJ1-4; D is undetermined. The CDR3 contains 15 residues. With 3 bases removed from V and 0 bases from J, the gap between germline ends came to 9 bases. Per the germline V gene, CDR1 is SGHRS and CDR2 is YFSETQ. This chain's CDR3 is CASSSTGATNEKLFF. The CDR3 coding sequence is TGCGCCAGCAGCTCCACCGGGGCAACTAATGAAAAACTGTTTTTT.

This clonotype has at least ten counts. The chain couples TRBV6-6 to TRBJ1-1; D is ambiguous. Germline lookup yields CDR1 MNHNY and CDR2 SVGAGI (reference sequence). The CDR3 runs to 13 residues. V was clipped by 6 bases and J by 3 bases, with 11 bases between them. The CDR3 DNA reads as TGTGCCAGCAGCCCCTACCGAGACACTGAAGCTTTCTTT. Its translation is CASSPYRDTEAFF.

This clonotype was seen repeatedly, ten times or more. The chain links TRBV20-1 to TRBJ2-2, with D tentatively TRBD1 (6 bases). The CDR3 contains 15 residues. Per germline, CDR1 DFQATT and CDR2 SNEGSKA (reference sequence). V was clipped by 1 base and J by 0 bases, with 9 bases between them. For the CDR3, the DNA is TGCAGTGCTAGAGTGGACAGATCGAACACCGGGGAGCTGTTTTTT. It codes for CSARVDRSNTGELFF.

This clonotype was seen repeatedly, ten times or more. The CDR3 protein is CASSLHRGTEAFF. The CDR3 DNA follows: TGTGCCAGCAGCTTGCACAGGGGGACTGAAGCTTTCTTT. The rearrangement links TRBV5-6 to TRBJ1-1, with 8 bases lining up with TRBD1. The CDR3 covers 13 residues. From germline, CDR1 is SGHDT and CDR2 YYEEEE. V was pared by 1 base and J by 5 bases, with 1 base of the junction left unmatched.

This clonotype has at least ten counts. The chain carries TRBV6-5 and TRBJ1-6; 7 bases match TRBD1. The germline gives CDR1 MNHEY, CDR2 SVGAGI. This CDR3 region has 16 residues. With V trimmed by 0 bases and J by 3 bases, 2 bases remained unmatched. In DNA form, the CDR3 reads TGTGCCAGCAGTTACTCCGGGGACAGCTATAATTCACCCCTCCACTTT. Its translation is CASSYSGDSYNSPLHF.

This clonotype has a handful of counts. V gene TRBV20-1 combines with J gene TRBJ2-3, with no clear D. This CDR3 has 15 residues. Trimming shortened V by 6 bases and J by 5 bases, and 21 bases separated the two germline ends. Looked up from germline, CDR1 is DFQATT and CDR2 is SNEGSKA (reference sequence). CDR3 residues: CSASLRVVSEDTQYF. CDR3 sequence (DNA): TGCAGTGCCAGCCTCCGTGTGGTGTCCGAAGATACGCAGTATTTT.

The table lists this clonotype with many counts. The rearrangement uses TRBV5-1 and TRBJ2-1; no clear D gene. Germline V gene data show CDR1 as SGHRS and CDR2 as YFSETQ. The CDR3 runs 14 residues. The V gene lost 4 bases and the J gene lost 5 bases, with 13 bases spanning the gap. CDR3 region: CASSRPDGHNEQFF. The CDR3 region has the DNA TGCGCCAGCAGCCGCCCGGACGGACACAATGAGCAGTTCTTC. The whole variable domain, filled in from reference TRBV5-1 and TRBJ2-1, reads KAGVTQTPRYLIKTRGQQVTLSCSPISGHRSVSWYQQTPGQGLQFLFEYFSETQRNKGNFPGRFSGRQFSNSRSEMNVSTLELGDSALYLCASSRPDGHNEQFFGPGTRLTVL.

This clonotype was detected ten times or more. This chain joins TRBV6-5 and TRBJ1-5; possibly TRBD1 for D (5 bases). Germline values: CDR1 MNHEY, CDR2 SVGAGI. V was trimmed by 4 bases and J by 5 bases, leaving 12 bases between them. The CDR3 extends over 14 amino acids. In nucleotides, the CDR3 is TGTGCCAGCAGTTCGATGGGGGGAGATCAGCCCCAGCATTTT. Protein product: CASSSMGGDQPQHF.

This clonotype was seen at least ten times. V and J are TRBV11-2 and TRBJ1-1, with D tentatively TRBD1 (5 bases). The CDR3 covers 14 residues. The V end lost 3 bases, the J end lost 4 bases, and 12 bases lay between the germline ends. Germline values: CDR1 SGHAT, CDR2 FQNNGV. The CDR3 protein is CASSLGWGGTEAFF. CDR3 DNA: TGTGCCAGCAGCTTGGGCTGGGGCGGCACTGAAGCTTTCTTT.

Ten or more counts support this clonotype. The chain links TRBV7-9 to TRBJ2-1, with 8 bases that match TRBD2. This CDR3 region has 16 residues. V shed 1 base, J shed 2 bases, and the junction held 4 bases outside the gene matches. The germline gives CDR1 SEHNR, CDR2 FQNEAQ (reference sequence). The CDR3 DNA sequence: TGTGCCAGCAGCTTAGGGGGTAGCGGGACCTACAATGAGCAGTTCTTC. Encoded protein: CASSLGGSGTYNEQFF.

This clonotype was observed at least ten times. The chain carries TRBV11-1 and TRBJ2-1, with a tentative D call TRBD2 (6 bases). Germline V CDR1 and CDR2: SGHAT, FQDESV (reference sequence). The V and J ends lost 4 bases and 4 bases respectively, with 11 bases between them. CDR3 length: 14 residues. The CDR3 region is CASSSDYTYNEQFF. Here the CDR3 DNA reads TGTGCCAGCAGCTCGGACTACACTTACAATGAGCAGTTCTTC.

This clonotype was observed many times. This chain connects TRBV20-1 to TRBJ1-1; the match to TRBD1 covers 9 bases. Trimming removed 3 bases from V and 6 bases from J; junction bases left unmatched: 8. The length of the CDR3 is 14 residues. The germline gives CDR1 DFQATT, CDR2 SNEGSKA (reference sequence). The CDR3 loop reads CSASDGTGLSEAFF. The CDR3 nucleotides are TGCAGTGCTAGTGACGGGACAGGGTTATCTGAAGCTTTCTTT.

Ten or more counts support this clonotype. The genes are TRBV6-2 or TRBV6-3 and TRBJ1-5; 7 positions match TRBD1. The CDR3 covers 15 residues. Germline trimming cut 4 bases from V and 6 bases from J; bases unmatched to any gene: 9. Germline-derived CDR1 and CDR2 are MNHEY and SVGEGT. CDR3 residues: CASSSFDREGQPQHF. The CDR3 region has the DNA TGTGCCAGCAGTTCCTTTGACAGGGAAGGTCAGCCCCAGCATTTT.

The V call is TRBV6-1, the J call TRBJ2-5; perhaps TRBD2 as D (5 bases). CDR1 and CDR2 from the germline V gene are MNHNS and SASEGT. The CDR3 is 13 amino acids. Trimming pared 6 bases from V and 4 bases from J, leaving 12 bases between. CDR3 sequence (DNA): TGTGCCAGCAGGGTACTGGCGGGAGAGACCCAGTACTTC. It encodes CASRVLAGETQYF.

For this clonotype: This clone may be a read error of a much larger clone one base away. The genes are TRBV29-1 and TRBJ1-1; a possible D gene is TRBD1 (5 bases). Germline values: CDR1 SQVTM, CDR2 ANQGSEA. Trimming shortened V by 6 bases and J by 2 bases, and 13 bases separated the two germline ends. This CDR3 is 13 amino acids long. CDR3 DNA sequence: TGCAGCGTGGCCGGGACCCGAAACACTGAAGCTTTCTTT. Translation gives CSVAGTRNTEAFF.

This clonotype was recorded many times. The chain links TRBV20-1 to TRBJ2-5; weak D call: TRBD2 (5 bases). CDR3 size: 15 residues. The ends were cut back, 1 base at V and 5 bases at J, with 17 bases in the middle. In germline, CDR1 is DFQATT, CDR2 SNEGSKA (reference sequence). CDR3 in DNA: TGCAGTGCTAGAGGACGGGGATGGGCGAGCGAGACCCAGTACTTC. Translated: CSARGRGWASETQYF.

In this sample, this clonotype turned up many times. CDR3: CSVEGYRDLGEQFF. The CDR3 nucleotides are TGCAGCGTTGAAGGCTACAGGGACTTAGGTGAGCAGTTCTTC. The chain combines TRBV29-1 with TRBJ2-1, with D perhaps TRBD1 or TRBD2 (6 bases each). Germline V gene data show CDR1 as SQVTM and CDR2 as ANQGSEA. The CDR3 length is 14 residues. Trimming pared 1 base from V and 9 bases from J, leaving 16 bases between.

In its sample, this clonotype was seen many times. V is TRBV18 and J is TRBJ2-7; D is undetermined. Trimming left V 2 bases short and J 3 bases short, with 8 bases between. This CDR3 has 13 amino acids. CDR1 is KGHSH, CDR2 LQKENI, per germline. Written as DNA, the CDR3 is TGTGCCAGCTCACCATATAACAACTACGAGCAGTACTTC. Its protein product is CASSPYNNYEQYF.

This clonotype was detected many times. The rearrangement uses TRBV5-1 and TRBJ2-3, with 14 positions matching TRBD2. The CDR3 consists of 16 residues. The J segment lost 5 bases and the V segment lost 0 bases, leaving 2 bases of the junction unmatched. The germline CDR1 and CDR2 sequences are SGHRS and YFSETQ. The CDR3 loop reads CASSLEGLAGVDTQYF. The CDR3 bases are TGCGCCAGCAGCTTGGAGGGACTAGCGGGAGTAGATACGCAGTATTTT.

Comment on this clonotype: A much larger clonotype is one base distant, so this may be a read error. The chain carries TRBV28 and TRBJ2-7; TRBD2 might be the D (6 bases). Trimming took off 3 bases at V and 2 bases at J, with 11 bases between the two ends. CDR1 and CDR2 (germline): MDHEN, SYDVKM. The CDR3 length is 14 residues. The CDR3 nucleotides are TGTGCCAGCAGTTTTGGAGGGTACCCCTACGAGCAGTACTTC. Its protein is CASSFGGYPYEQYF.

This clonotype occurred many times. The rearrangement joins TRBV29-1 to TRBJ2-1, with 8 nucleotides matching TRBD1. V gave up 5 bases and J gave up 6 bases; unmatched junction bases: 9. Germline V gene sequence: CDR1 SQVTM, CDR2 ANQGSEA. The CDR3 has 14 residues. The CDR3 loop reads CSVSRDRSFNEQFF. The CDR3 DNA follows: TGCAGCGTTTCCCGGGACAGGAGTTTCAATGAGCAGTTCTTC.

This clonotype was seen ten or more times. J is TRBJ2-1 and V is TRBV12-3 or TRBV12-4; TRBD1 aligns across 8 bases. V gave up 7 bases and J gave up 4 bases; unmatched junction bases: 9. The CDR3 totals 15 residues. The CDR3 DNA reads as TGTGCCAGCACCCTAGGACAGGGCCCTTACAATGAGCAGTTCTTC. This gives the protein CASTLGQGPYNEQFF.

This clonotype turned up a few times. An end of the junction differs from the germline gene, which may be a read error. V usage is TRBV5-5 and J usage is TRBJ2-5; D is unresolved. The CDR3 is made up of 12 amino acids. The germline V gene has CDR1 SGHKS and CDR2 YYEKEE (reference sequence). CDR3 coding DNA: TGTGCCAGCAGCTTGGCCGTAGGGTCTCCGGACTTC. This encodes CASSLAVGSPDF.

This clonotype was counted many times. The rearrangement uses TRBV7-9 and TRBJ1-1, with D uncertain. The V gene's germline CDR1 is SEHNR and CDR2 FQNEAQ (reference sequence). V lost 3 bases and J lost 2, with 10 bases in between. CDR3 length: 14 amino acids. In DNA form, the CDR3 reads TGTGCCAGCAGCTTGGCCGACACCAACACTGAAGCTTTCTTT. It specifies CASSLADTNTEAFF.

This clonotype came up many times. The chain uses TRBV20-1 and TRBJ1-2; 8 bases are a match to TRBD1. The V gene end was trimmed by 2 bases and the J gene end by 6 bases; junction bases not matched to a gene: 20. Germline assignment: CDR1 DFQATT and CDR2 SNEGSKA (reference sequence). This CDR3 is 18 amino acids long. The CDR3 protein is CSARPGSSQTGGHHGYTF. The CDR3 DNA is TGCAGTGCTAGACCCGGGAGTTCTCAAACAGGGGGTCACCATGGCTACACCTTC.

The table lists this clonotype with many counts. The chain is built from TRBV7-9 and TRBJ2-3; maybe TRBD2 (5 bases). Trimming shortened V by 3 bases and J by 4 bases, and 11 bases separated the two germline ends. Germline V lookup: CDR1 SEHNR, CDR2 FQNEAQ (reference sequence). The CDR3 consists of 14 residues. CDR3 sequence: CASSFGGGADTQYF. CDR3 nucleotides: TGTGCCAGCAGCTTTGGAGGAGGCGCAGATACGCAGTATTTT.

There are many counts of this clonotype. This chain joins TRBV5-1 and TRBJ2-7; D not certain. Per germline, CDR1 SGHRS and CDR2 YFSETQ. V lost 1 base and J lost 2, with 10 bases in between. This CDR3 region has 14 residues. CDR3 sequence reads: CASSLTVDAYEQYF. The CDR3 region has the DNA TGCGCCAGCAGCTTGACAGTGGACGCCTACGAGCAGTACTTC.

Many counts were recorded for this clonotype. The chain is built from TRBV6-1 and TRBJ2-7; D is ambiguous. Germline V gene data show CDR1 as MNHNS and CDR2 as SASEGT. V lost 2 bases and J lost 7, with 9 bases in between. The CDR3 extends over 12 amino acids. CDR3 sequence: CASSENWLEQYF. CDR3 sequence (DNA): TGTGCCAGCAGTGAAAACTGGTTAGAGCAGTACTTC.

This clonotype was detected ten times or more. The chain is built from TRBV28 and TRBJ2-5; 9 bases fit TRBD1. The ends lost 5 bases at V and 5 bases at J; junction bases unmatched: 6. The CDR3 sequence is 14 residues long. Germline V gene data show CDR1 as MDHEN and CDR2 as SYDVKM. CDR3 residues: CASSPQGAGETQYF. For the CDR3, the DNA is TGTGCCAGCAGTCCACAGGGGGCGGGGGAGACCCAGTACTTC.

There are many counts of this clonotype. The chain recombines TRBV20-1 with TRBJ2-5, with TRBD1 matching over 10 bases. Germline-derived CDR1 and CDR2 are DFQATT and SNEGSKA (reference sequence). The CDR3 has 13 amino acids. J lost 6 bases, V lost 6 bases, and 7 bases had no gene match. This CDR3 is CSAKDRGRKTQYF. The CDR3, as DNA: TGCAGTGCCAAAGACAGGGGGCGAAAGACCCAGTACTTC.